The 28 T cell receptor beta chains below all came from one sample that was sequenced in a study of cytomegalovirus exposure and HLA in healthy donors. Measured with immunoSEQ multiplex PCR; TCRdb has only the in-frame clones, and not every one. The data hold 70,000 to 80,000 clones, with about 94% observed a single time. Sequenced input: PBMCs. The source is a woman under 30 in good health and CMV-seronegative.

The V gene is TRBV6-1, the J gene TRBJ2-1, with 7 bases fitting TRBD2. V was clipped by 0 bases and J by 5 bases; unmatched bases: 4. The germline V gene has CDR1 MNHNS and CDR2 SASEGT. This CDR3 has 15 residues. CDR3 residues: CASSEAGRMDNEQFF. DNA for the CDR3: TGTGCCAGCAGTGAAGCCGGGAGGATGGACAATGAGCAGTTCTTC.

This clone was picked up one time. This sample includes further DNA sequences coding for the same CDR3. The CDR3 loop reads CASSLGGTSGGQETQYF. Written as DNA, the CDR3 is TGTGCCAGCAGCTTAGGGGGGACTAGCGGGGGCCAAGAGACCCAGTACTTC. This sequence joins TRBV11-2 and TRBJ2-5; 14 nucleotides line up with TRBD2. The trim removed 1 base at V and 1 base at J, leaving 2 bases unmatched. The CDR3 is 17 amino acids. Germline values: CDR1 SGHAT, CDR2 FQNNGV. Together with reference TRBV11-2 and TRBJ2-5, the CDR3 gives the full variable domain: EAGVAQSPRYKIIEKRQSVAFWCNPISGHATLYWYQQILGQGPKLLIQFQNNGVVDDSQLPKDRFSAERLKGVDSTLKIQPAKLEDSAVYLCASSLGGTSGGQETQYFGPGTRLLVL.

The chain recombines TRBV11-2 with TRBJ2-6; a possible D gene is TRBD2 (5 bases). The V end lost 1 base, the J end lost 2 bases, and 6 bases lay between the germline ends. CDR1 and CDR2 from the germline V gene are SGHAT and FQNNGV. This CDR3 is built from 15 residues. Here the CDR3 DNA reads TGTGCCAGCAGCTTAGTCGGGGCTGGGGCCAACGTCCTGACTTTC. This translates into CASSLVGAGANVLTF.

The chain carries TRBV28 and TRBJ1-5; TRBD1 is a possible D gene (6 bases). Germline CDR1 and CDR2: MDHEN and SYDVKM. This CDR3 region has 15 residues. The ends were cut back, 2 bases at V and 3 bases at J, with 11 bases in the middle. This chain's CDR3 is CASSLPGTFNQPQHF. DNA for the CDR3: TGTGCCAGCAGTTTACCAGGGACATTCAATCAGCCCCAGCATTTT.

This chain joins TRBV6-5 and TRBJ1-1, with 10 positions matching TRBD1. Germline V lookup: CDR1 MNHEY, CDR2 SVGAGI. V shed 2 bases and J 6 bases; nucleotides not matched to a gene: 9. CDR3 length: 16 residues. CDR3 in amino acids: CASSYVPGQGSPEAFF. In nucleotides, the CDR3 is TGTGCCAGCAGTTACGTGCCGGGACAGGGGAGCCCTGAAGCTTTCTTT.

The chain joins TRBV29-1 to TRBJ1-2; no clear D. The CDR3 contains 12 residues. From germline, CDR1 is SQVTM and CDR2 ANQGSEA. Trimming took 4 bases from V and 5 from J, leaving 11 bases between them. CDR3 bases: TGCAGCGTTGCAACAGCCACTTATGGCTACACCTTC. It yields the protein CSVATATYGYTF.

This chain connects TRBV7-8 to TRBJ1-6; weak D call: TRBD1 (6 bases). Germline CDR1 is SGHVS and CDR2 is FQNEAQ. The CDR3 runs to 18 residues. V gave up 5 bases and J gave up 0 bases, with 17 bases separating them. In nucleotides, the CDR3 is TGTGCCAGCAGCGAAATGGTGCAGGGGAGCTCCTATAATTCACCCCTCCACTTT. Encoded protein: CASSEMVQGSSYNSPLHF.

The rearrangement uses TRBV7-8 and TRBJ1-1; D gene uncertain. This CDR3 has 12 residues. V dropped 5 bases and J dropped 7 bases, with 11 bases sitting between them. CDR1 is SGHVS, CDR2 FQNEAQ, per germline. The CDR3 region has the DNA TGTGCCAGCAGCGTCCCCCGCGGTGAAGCTTTCTTT. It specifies CASSVPRGEAFF.

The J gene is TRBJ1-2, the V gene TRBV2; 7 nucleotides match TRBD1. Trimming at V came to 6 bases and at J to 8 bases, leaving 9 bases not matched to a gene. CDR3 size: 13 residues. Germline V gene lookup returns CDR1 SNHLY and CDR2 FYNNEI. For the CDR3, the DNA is TGTGCCAGCAGGTCCGGGACAGAATACGGCTACACCTTC. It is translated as CASRSGTEYGYTF.

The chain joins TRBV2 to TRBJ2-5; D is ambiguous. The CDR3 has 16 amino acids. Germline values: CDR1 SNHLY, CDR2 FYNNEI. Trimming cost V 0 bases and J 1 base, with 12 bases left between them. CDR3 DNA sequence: TGTGCCAGCAGTGAAGCCCAGAATACACCCCAAGAGACCCAGTACTTC. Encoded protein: CASSEAQNTPQETQYF.

CDR3 bases: TGCGCCAGCAGCGGAGGGTTTGAGGCAGATACGCAGTATTTT. It translates to CASSGGFEADTQYF. This chain links TRBV5-1 with TRBJ2-3; perhaps TRBD2 as D (6 bases). The V end lost 4 bases, the J end lost 4 bases, and 13 bases lay between the germline ends. The germline V gene has CDR1 SGHRS and CDR2 YFSETQ. This CDR3 has 14 amino acids.

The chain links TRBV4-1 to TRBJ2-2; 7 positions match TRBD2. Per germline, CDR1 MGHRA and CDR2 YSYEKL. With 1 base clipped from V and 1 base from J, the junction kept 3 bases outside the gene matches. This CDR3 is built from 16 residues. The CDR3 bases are TGCGCCAGCAGCCAAGGGACTAGTGAGAACACCGGGGAGCTGTTTTTT. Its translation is CASSQGTSENTGELFF.

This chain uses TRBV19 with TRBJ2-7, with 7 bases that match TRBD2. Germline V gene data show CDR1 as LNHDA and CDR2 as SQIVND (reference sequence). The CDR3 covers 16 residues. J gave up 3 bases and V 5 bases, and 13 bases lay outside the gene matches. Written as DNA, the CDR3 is TGTGCCAGTAGTCCCTTTAGTGGGAGGGCTAGCTACGAGCAGTACTTC. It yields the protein CASSPFSGRASYEQYF.

CDR3 nucleotide sequence: TGTGCCAGCAGTCCCGGGACAGGGGAGACTGAAGCTTTCTTT. Its protein is CASSPGTGETEAFF. The chain combines TRBV6-6 with TRBJ1-1, with 10 bases fitting TRBD1. V lost 5 bases, J lost 5 bases, and 5 bases stayed unmatched. CDR3 length: 14 amino acids. Germline CDR1 is MNHNY and CDR2 is SVGAGI (reference sequence).

Here the CDR3 DNA reads TGTGCCAGCAGTTCCGGCGGACTAGCGGGCACAGATACGCAGTATTTT. This sequence encodes CASSSGGLAGTDTQYF. The rearrangement joins TRBV7-3 to TRBJ2-3, with TRBD2 matching 10 bases. J lost 1 base, V lost 6 bases, and 7 bases had no gene match. The CDR3 spans 16 residues. In germline, CDR1 is SGHTA, CDR2 FQGTGA.

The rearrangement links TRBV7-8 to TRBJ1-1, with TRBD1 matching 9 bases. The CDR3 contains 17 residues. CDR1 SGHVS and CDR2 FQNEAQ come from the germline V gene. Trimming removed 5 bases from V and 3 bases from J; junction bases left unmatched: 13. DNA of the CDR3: TGTGCCAGCAGCCCTAATACAGGGGGCGTGAAGTACACTGAAGCTTTCTTT. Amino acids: CASSPNTGGVKYTEAFF.

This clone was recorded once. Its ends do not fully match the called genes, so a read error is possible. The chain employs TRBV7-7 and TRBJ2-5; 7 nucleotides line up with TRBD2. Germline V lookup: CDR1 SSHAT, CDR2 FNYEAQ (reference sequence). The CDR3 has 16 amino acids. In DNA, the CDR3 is TGTGCTAGCAGTCCCCGGGCGGGCGGGGGTCGAGAGACCCAGTACTTC. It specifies CASSPRAGGGRETQYF.

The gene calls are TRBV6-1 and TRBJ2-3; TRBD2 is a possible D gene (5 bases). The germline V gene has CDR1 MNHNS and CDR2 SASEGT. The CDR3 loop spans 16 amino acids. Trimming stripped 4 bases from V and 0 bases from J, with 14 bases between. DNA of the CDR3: TGTGCCAGCAGTGCCACCAGCGGATCTAGCACAGATACGCAGTATTTT. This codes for CASSATSGSSTDTQYF.

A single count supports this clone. CDR3 sequence: CARPVEGHGYTF. As DNA, the CDR3 is TGCGCCAGGCCGGTGGAGGGGCATGGCTACACCTTC. J is TRBJ1-2 and V is TRBV5-1; D may be TRBD1 (5 bases). This CDR3 spans 12 amino acids. V lost 8 bases to trimming and J lost 6 bases, with 14 bases between them. Germline lookup yields CDR1 SGHRS and CDR2 YFSETQ.

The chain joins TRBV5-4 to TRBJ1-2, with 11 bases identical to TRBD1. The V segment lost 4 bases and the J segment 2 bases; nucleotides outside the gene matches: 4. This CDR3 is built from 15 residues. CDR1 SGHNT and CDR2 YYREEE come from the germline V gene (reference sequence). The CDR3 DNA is TGTGCCAGCAGCGAAGGACAGGGGGCAAACTATGGCTACACCTTC. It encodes CASSEGQGANYGYTF.

The CDR3 DNA follows: TGTGCCAGCAGCGCATCCGGGACTAGGGCGAACAATGAGCAGTTCTTC. The encoded protein is CASSASGTRANNEQFF. The J gene is TRBJ2-1, the V gene TRBV9; 8 bases align to TRBD2. The CDR3 totals 16 residues. From germline, CDR1 is SGDLS and CDR2 YYNGEE. The V gene end was trimmed by 3 bases and the J gene end by 5 bases; junction bases not matched to a gene: 10.

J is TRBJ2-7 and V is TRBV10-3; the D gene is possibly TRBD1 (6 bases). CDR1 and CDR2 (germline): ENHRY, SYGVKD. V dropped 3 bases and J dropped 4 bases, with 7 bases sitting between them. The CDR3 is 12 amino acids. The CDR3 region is CAISEGQYEQYF. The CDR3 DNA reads TGTGCCATCAGTGAAGGACAGTACGAGCAGTACTTC.

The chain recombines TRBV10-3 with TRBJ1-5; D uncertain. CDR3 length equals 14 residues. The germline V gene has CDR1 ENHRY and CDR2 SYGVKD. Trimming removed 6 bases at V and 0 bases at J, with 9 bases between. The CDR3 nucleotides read TGTGCCATCAGCGACGGACTTAGCAATCAGCCCCAGCATTTT. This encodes CAISDGLSNQPQHF.

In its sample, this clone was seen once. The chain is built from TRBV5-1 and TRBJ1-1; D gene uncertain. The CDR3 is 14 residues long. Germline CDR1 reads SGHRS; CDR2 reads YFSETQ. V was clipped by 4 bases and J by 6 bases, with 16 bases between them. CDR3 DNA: TGCGCCAGCAGCCTGTTGGAGGGCAAGCCTGAAGCTTTCTTT. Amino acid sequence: CASSLLEGKPEAFF.

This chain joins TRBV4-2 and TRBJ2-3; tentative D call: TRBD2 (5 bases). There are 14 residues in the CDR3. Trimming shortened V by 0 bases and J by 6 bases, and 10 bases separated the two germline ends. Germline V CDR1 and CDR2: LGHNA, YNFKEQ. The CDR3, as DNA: TGTGCCAGCAGCCAAGAGCCTGGCGGGGATACGCAGTATTTT. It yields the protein CASSQEPGGDTQYF.

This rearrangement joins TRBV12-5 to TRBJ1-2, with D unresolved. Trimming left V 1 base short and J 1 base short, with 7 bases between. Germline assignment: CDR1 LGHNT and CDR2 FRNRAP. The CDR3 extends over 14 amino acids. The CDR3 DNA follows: TGTGCTAGTGGTTTGGCTACCGGTAACTATGGCTACACCTTC. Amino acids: CASGLATGNYGYTF.

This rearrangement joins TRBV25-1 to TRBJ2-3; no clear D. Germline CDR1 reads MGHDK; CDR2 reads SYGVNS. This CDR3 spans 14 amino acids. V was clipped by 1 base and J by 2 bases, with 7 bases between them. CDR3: CASSESTYTDTQYF. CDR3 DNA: TGTGCCAGCAGTGAATCAACCTACACAGATACGCAGTATTTT.

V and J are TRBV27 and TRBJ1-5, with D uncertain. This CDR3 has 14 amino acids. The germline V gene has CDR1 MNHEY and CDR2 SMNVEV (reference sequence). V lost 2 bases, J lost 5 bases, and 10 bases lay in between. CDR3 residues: CASSLRQAYQPQHF. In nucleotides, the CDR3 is TGTGCCAGCAGTTTACGGCAGGCTTATCAGCCCCAGCATTTT.